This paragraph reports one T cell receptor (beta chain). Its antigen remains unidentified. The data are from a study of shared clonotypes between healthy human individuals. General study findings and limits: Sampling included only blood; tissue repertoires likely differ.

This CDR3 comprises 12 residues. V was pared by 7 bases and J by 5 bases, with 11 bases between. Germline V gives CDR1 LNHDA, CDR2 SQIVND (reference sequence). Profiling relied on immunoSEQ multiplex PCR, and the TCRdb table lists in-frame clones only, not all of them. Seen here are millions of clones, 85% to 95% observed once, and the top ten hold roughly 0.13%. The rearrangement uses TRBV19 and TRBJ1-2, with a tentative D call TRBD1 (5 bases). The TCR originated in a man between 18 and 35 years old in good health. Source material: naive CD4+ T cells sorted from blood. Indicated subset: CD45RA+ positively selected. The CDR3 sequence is CASTQGPYGYTF. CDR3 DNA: TGTGCCAGTACCCAGGGTCCTTATGGCTACACCTTC.